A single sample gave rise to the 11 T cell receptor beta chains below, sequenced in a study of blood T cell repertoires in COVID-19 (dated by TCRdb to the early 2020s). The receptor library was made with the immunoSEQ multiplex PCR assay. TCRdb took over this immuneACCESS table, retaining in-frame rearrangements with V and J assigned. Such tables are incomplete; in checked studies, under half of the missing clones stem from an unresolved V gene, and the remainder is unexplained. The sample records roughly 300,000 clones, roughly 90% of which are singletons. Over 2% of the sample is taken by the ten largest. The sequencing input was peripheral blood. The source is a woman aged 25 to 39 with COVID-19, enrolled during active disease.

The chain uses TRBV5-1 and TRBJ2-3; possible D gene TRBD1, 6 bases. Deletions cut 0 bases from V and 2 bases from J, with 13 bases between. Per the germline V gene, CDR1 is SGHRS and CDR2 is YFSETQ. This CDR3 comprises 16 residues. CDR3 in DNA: TGCGCCAGCAGCTTGGACCCAGGACAGTCCACAGATACGCAGTATTTT. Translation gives CASSLDPGQSTDTQYF. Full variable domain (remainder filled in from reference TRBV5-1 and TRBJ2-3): KAGVTQTPRYLIKTRGQQVTLSCSPISGHRSVSWYQQTPGQGLQFLFEYFSETQRNKGNFPGRFSGRQFSNSRSEMNVSTLELGDSALYLCASSLDPGQSTDTQYFGPGTRLTVL.

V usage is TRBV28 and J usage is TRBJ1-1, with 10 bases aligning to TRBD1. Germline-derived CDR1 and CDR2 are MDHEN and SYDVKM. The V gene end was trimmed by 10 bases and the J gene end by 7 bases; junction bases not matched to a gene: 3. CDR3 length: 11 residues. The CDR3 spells CAIGQGVEAFF. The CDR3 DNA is TGTGCCATCGGACAGGGGGTTGAAGCTTTCTTT.

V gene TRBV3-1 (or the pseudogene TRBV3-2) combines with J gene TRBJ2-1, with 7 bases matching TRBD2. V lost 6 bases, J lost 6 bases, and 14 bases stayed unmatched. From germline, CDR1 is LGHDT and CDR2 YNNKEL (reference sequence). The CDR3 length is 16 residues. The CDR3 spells CASSRDSFRGVNEQFF. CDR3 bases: TGTGCCAGCAGTCGAGACTCTTTTCGGGGGGTCAATGAGCAGTTCTTC.

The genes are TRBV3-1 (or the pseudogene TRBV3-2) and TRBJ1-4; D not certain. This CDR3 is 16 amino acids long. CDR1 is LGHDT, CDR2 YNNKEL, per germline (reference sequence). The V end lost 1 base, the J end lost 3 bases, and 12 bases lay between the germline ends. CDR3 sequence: CASSQVLSPSNEKLFF. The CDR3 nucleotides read TGTGCCAGCAGCCAAGTTTTAAGCCCCTCTAATGAAAAACTGTTTTTT.

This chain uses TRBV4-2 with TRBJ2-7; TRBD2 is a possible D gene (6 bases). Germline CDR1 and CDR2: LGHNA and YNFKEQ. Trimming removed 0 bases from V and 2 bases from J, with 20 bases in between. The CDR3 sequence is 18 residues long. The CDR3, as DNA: TGTGCCAGCAGCCAAGATCCCCGGGGGTCGGTTTTGGCCTACGAGCAGTACTTC. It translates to CASSQDPRGSVLAYEQYF.

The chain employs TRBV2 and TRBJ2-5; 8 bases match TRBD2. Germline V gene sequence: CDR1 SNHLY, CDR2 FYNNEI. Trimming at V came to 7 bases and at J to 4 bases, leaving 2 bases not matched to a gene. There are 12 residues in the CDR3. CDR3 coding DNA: TGTGCCAGCATTCGGGGGGGAGAGACCCAGTACTTC. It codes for CASIRGGETQYF.

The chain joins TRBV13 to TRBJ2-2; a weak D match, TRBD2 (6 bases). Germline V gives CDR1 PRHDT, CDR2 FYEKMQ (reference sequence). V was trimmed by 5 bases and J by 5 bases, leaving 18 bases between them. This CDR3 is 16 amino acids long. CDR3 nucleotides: TGTGCCAGCAGCAACACGGGACTCTTGGGGACCGGGGAGCTGTTTTTT. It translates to CASSNTGLLGTGELFF. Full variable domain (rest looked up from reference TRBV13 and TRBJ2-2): AAGVIQSPRHLIKEKRETATLKCYPIPRHDTVYWYQQGPGQDPQFLISFYEKMQSDKGSIPDRFSAQQFSDYHSELNMSSLELGDSALYFCASSNTGLLGTGELFFGEGSRLTVL.

As DNA, the CDR3 is TGTGCCAGCAGCCCACCCAGGAACTCTGGAAACACCATATATTTT. Translated, it gives CASSPPRNSGNTIYF. The V gene is TRBV9, the J gene TRBJ1-3; D is undetermined. Between the trimmed V and J ends, which lost 4 bases and 0 bases, there was a span of 11 bases. This CDR3 region has 15 residues. Germline-derived CDR1 and CDR2 are SGDLS and YYNGEE.

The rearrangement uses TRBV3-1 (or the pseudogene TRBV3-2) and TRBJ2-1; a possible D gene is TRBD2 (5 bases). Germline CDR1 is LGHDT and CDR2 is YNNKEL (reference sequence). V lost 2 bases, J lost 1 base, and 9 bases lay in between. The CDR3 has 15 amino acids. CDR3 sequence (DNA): TGTGCCAGCAGCCAAACCTCGGGATCCTACAATGAGCAGTTCTTC. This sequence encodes CASSQTSGSYNEQFF.

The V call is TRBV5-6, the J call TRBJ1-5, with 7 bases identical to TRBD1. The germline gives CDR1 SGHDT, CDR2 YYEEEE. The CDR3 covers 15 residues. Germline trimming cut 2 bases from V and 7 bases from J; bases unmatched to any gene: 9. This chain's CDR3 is CASSFYRGGEQPQHF. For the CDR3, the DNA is TGTGCCAGCAGCTTTTACAGGGGAGGAGAACAGCCCCAGCATTTT.

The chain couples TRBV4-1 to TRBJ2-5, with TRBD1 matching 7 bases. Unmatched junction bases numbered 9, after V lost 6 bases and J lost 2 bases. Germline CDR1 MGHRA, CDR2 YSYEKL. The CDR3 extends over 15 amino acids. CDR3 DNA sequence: TGCGCCAGCAGTCCAATCGACAGGGCTCAAGAGACCCAGTACTTC. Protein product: CASSPIDRAQETQYF.